The 17 T cell receptor beta chains in this list originate from one sample, sequenced in a study of T cells in tuberculosis listed by TCRdb under 2018. The library came from the immunoSEQ multiplex PCR assay. TCRdb carries this immuneACCESS record with in-frame sequences only. Its versions omit some clonotypes, under half of them owing to an unresolved V gene in the studies checked, with the rest unexplained. The sample table holds tens of thousands of clones, of which roughly 94% were seen once. Jointly, the top ten make up about 7.6% of the sample. Sequenced sample: PBMCs. The receptors were sampled from a donor under 30 with latent tuberculosis or without tuberculosis infection.

This sequence joins TRBV6-5 and TRBJ2-1; D is perhaps TRBD2 (6 bases). The germline V and J ends were trimmed by 2 bases and 0 bases, with 11 bases remaining between them. This CDR3 region has 16 residues. The germline V gene encodes CDR1 MNHEY and CDR2 SVGAGI. CDR3 nucleotides: TGTGCCAGCAGTTACGCCCTAGCGAGCTCCTACAATGAGCAGTTCTTC. This encodes CASSYALASSYNEQFF.

This rearrangement joins TRBV11-2 to TRBJ2-2, with D unclear. V lost 2 bases to trimming and J lost 5 bases, with 9 bases between them. The CDR3 length is 14 residues. Germline V lookup: CDR1 SGHAT, CDR2 FQNNGV. This CDR3 reads CASSLLQATGELFF. The CDR3, as DNA: TGTGCCAGCAGCTTACTCCAAGCAACCGGGGAGCTGTTTTTT.

This rearrangement joins TRBV11-3 to TRBJ1-1, with unresolved D. The CDR3 has 12 residues. Germline CDR1 and CDR2: SGHNT and YENEEA. Between the trimmed V and J ends, which lost 3 bases and 12 bases, there was a span of 14 bases. The CDR3 DNA reads as TGTGCCAGCAGCTTGAGGGAGGGATACACTTTCTTT. It translates to CASSLREGYTFF.

J is TRBJ2-7 and V is TRBV30; D might be TRBD2 (6 bases). The V gene's germline CDR1 is GTSNPN and CDR2 SVGIG (reference sequence). The V and J ends lost 5 bases and 3 bases respectively, with 11 bases between them. The CDR3 has 12 amino acids. The CDR3 bases are TGTGCCTGGGGCGAGGGAGGCTACGAGCAGTACTTC. Protein sequence: CAWGEGGYEQYF.

The gene calls are TRBV19 and TRBJ2-7, with TRBD2 matching over 10 bases. Germline V gene data show CDR1 as LNHDA and CDR2 as SQIVND (reference sequence). CDR3 length equals 14 residues. Unmatched junction bases numbered 4, after V lost 8 bases and J lost 0 bases. DNA of the CDR3: TGTGCCAGTGTTCCTAGCGGGAGCTCCTACGAGCAGTACTTC. Translation: CASVPSGSSYEQYF.

This sequence joins TRBV5-4 and TRBJ2-1; 13 bases are shared with TRBD2. With V trimmed by 3 bases and J by 3 bases, 6 bases remained unmatched. The germline CDR1 and CDR2 sequences are SGHNT and YYREEE (reference sequence). The CDR3 is 17 residues long. CDR3 in amino acids: CASSSGTSGIIYNEQFF. The CDR3 nucleotides read TGTGCCAGCAGCTCTGGGACTAGCGGGATAATCTACAATGAGCAGTTCTTC.

The chain has TRBV27 and TRBJ2-7; D gene ambiguous. There are 14 residues in the CDR3. The ends were cut back, 2 bases at V and 2 bases at J, with 10 bases in the middle. Germline lookup yields CDR1 MNHEY and CDR2 SMNVEV (reference sequence). CDR3 protein: CASSLRLDAYEQYF. The DNA for the CDR3 is TGTGCCAGCAGTTTACGGCTAGACGCCTACGAGCAGTACTTC.

In nucleotides, the CDR3 is TGCAGCGTGATCGGACAGGGGAGTGAAAAACTGTTTTTT. Translation gives CSVIGQGSEKLFF. The rearrangement joins TRBV29-1 to TRBJ1-4; 9 bases map to TRBD1. Germline lookup yields CDR1 SQVTM and CDR2 ANQGSEA. The ends lost 6 bases at V and 7 bases at J; junction bases unmatched: 6. There are 13 residues in the CDR3. Looking up the rest from reference TRBV29-1 and TRBJ1-4 gives the full variable domain: SAVISQKPSRDICQRGTSLTIQCQVDSQVTMMFWYRQQPGQSLTLIATANQGSEATYESGFVIDKFPISRPNLTFSTLTVSNMSPEDSSIYLCSVIGQGSEKLFFGSGTQLSVL.

This chain uses TRBV7-2 with TRBJ2-1; 7 nucleotides match TRBD1. CDR3 length: 13 residues. Germline V gene lookup returns CDR1 SGHTA and CDR2 FQGNSA. J gave up 8 bases and V 5 bases, and 6 bases lay outside the gene matches. The chain's CDR3 is CASSRGQVDEQFF. CDR3 nucleotides: TGTGCCAGCAGCCGAGGACAGGTCGATGAGCAGTTCTTC.

The rearrangement uses TRBV28 and TRBJ2-7, with D maybe TRBD1 (6 bases). V shed 3 bases and J shed 4 bases, with 22 bases lying between them. CDR1 and CDR2 from the germline V gene are MDHEN and SYDVKM. The CDR3 has 17 amino acids. This CDR3 is CASSLRRQETIDYEQYF. Written as DNA, the CDR3 is TGTGCCAGCAGTTTGCGGAGACAGGAGACCATCGATTACGAGCAGTACTTC.

This clone was seen only once. The chain joins TRBV6-1 to TRBJ1-4; D possibly corresponds to TRBD1 (5 bases). V was cut by 3 bases and J by 7 bases, with 9 bases left in between. This CDR3 contains 13 residues. Germline V gene data show CDR1 as MNHNS and CDR2 as SASEGT. The DNA for the CDR3 is TGTGCCAGCAGTGACCAGGGTGGTGAAAAACTGTTTTTT. Amino acids: CASSDQGGEKLFF.

The chain combines TRBV7-9 with TRBJ2-2; 8 bases line up with TRBD1. Germline V gene lookup returns CDR1 SEHNR and CDR2 FQNEAQ (reference sequence). The ends lost 4 bases at V and 0 bases at J; junction bases unmatched: 4. CDR3 length: 16 amino acids. CDR3 protein: CASSYRQGSNTGELFF. The CDR3 coding sequence is TGTGCCAGCAGCTACCGACAGGGGTCGAACACCGGGGAGCTGTTTTTT.

The chain uses TRBV7-2 and TRBJ2-1, with a weak D call TRBD2 (5 bases). CDR3 length equals 14 residues. V was pared by 2 bases and J by 6 bases, with 11 bases between. Looked up from germline, CDR1 is SGHTA and CDR2 is FQGNSA. In DNA form, the CDR3 reads TGTGCCAGCAGCTTAATGGTAACTAGCAATGAGCAGTTCTTC. The encoded protein is CASSLMVTSNEQFF.

The V call is TRBV15, the J call TRBJ1-2, with 7 bases aligning to TRBD1. CDR3 size: 15 residues. Trimming cost V 2 bases and J 4 bases; bases outside gene matches: 7. CDR1 and CDR2 (germline): LNHNV, YYDKDF (reference sequence). The DNA for the CDR3 is TGTGCCACCAGCAGACCCGGGACAGAGACCTATGGCTACACCTTC. Its translation: CATSRPGTETYGYTF.

The chain uses TRBV30 and TRBJ2-5; D not certain. The germline V gene encodes CDR1 GTSNPN and CDR2 SVGIG (reference sequence). The CDR3 contains 10 residues. V gave up 7 bases and J gave up 7 bases, with 10 bases separating them. The CDR3 DNA sequence: TGTGCCTACTATTCGGGGACCCAGTACTTC. It codes for CAYYSGTQYF.

The rearrangement uses TRBV9 and TRBJ1-1; D call uncertain. Germline CDR1 SGDLS, CDR2 YYNGEE. V lost 4 bases and J lost 0, with 13 bases in between. CDR3 length: 15 amino acids. The CDR3 coding sequence is TGTGCCAGCAGCCCCGGTGGAGGGATGAACACTGAAGCTTTCTTT. It translates to CASSPGGGMNTEAFF.

The sample holds one count of this clone. V gene TRBV19 combines with J gene TRBJ2-1; TRBD1 agrees at 10 bases. The CDR3 spans 15 residues. J gave up 8 bases and V 5 bases, and 9 bases lay outside the gene matches. The germline CDR1 and CDR2 sequences are LNHDA and SQIVND (reference sequence). This CDR3 reads CASSLGQGYVDEQFF. The CDR3 DNA is TGTGCCAGTAGTCTGGGACAGGGGTACGTTGATGAGCAGTTCTTC.